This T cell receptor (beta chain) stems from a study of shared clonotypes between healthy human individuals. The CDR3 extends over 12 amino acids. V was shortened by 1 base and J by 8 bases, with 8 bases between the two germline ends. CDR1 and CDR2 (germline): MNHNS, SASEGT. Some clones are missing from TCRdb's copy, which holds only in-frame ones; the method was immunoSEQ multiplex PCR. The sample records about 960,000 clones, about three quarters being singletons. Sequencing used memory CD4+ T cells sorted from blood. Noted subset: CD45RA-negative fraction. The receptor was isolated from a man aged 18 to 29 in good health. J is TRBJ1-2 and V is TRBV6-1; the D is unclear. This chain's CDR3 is CASSEVGRGYTF. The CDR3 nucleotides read TGTGCCAGCAGTGAAGTCGGCAGGGGCTACACCTTC.